A selection of T cell receptor beta chains follows, all from one sample in a study of kidney transplant recipient with SARS-CoV-2 infection. TCRdb redid the calling of the reads with MiXCR, one entry per CDR3 protein. This table holds 200,000 to 300,000 distinct CDR3 sequences, 25% to 30% found once. Here the sequenced sample was a blood sample, taken at baseline and on day 111 from a kidney transplant recipient. These receptors were collected from a male patient aged 30 to 39 who had COVID-19 and was a kidney transplant recipient. The graft donor may have contributed some T cells. The CDR3 runs from the conserved cysteine through the conserved F or W. The order of the fields is D gene, CDR3 length, J gene, V gene, clone size, CDR3 DNA, CDR3 protein. A D gene is named only where the DNA matches it firmly. Clone size, where shown, is once, few, many, or a class for clones that have expanded.

NA 13 TRBJ2-1 TRBV7-6 NA TGTGCCAGCAGCTTAGAGGGGAGATTGAAGCAGTTCTTC CASSLEGRLKQFF
NA 15 TRBJ1-5 TRBV13 many TGTGCCAGCAGCTTAGGCTGGGGGATAGGTCAGCCCCAGCATTTT CASSLGWGIGQPQHF
NA 13 TRBJ1-2 TRBV6-6 many TGTGCCAGCAGCCACCGTCCGTGGGACGGCTACACCTTC CASSHRPWDGYTF
NA 18 TRBJ1-3 TRBV9 many TGTGCCAGCAGCGTAGGGCTTTCGCAGTCGGGAAGTGGAAACACCATATATTTT CASSVGLSQSGSGNTIYF
NA 15 TRBJ1-1 TRBV9 many TGTGCCAGCAGCGCAACCACAAGGGGGAACACTGAAGCTTTCTTT CASSATTRGNTEAFF
NA 16 TRBJ2-6 TRBV19 many TGTGCCAGTAGTACCGACAGATACTCTGGGGCCAACGTCCTGACTTTC CASSTDRYSGANVLTF
TRBD1 15 TRBJ1-6 TRBV28 many TGTGCCAGCGGACCCTCGGGACAGGGGAATTCACCCCTCCACTTT CASGPSGQGNSPLHF
NA 12 TRBJ1-1 TRBV28 many TGTGCCAGCAGTTTATGGGGCGCTGAAGCTTTCTTT CASSLWGAEAFF
NA 15 TRBJ2-7 TRBV3-2 many TGTGCCAGCAGCCAGGGACCGGGACAGTCCTACGAGCAGTACTTC CASSQGPGQSYEQYF
NA 17 TRBJ1-1 TRBV3-1 many TGTGCCAGCAGCCTACAATATCCCATTTCAATTCGCACTGAAGCTTTCTTT CASSLQYPISIRTEAFF
TRBD1 15 TRBJ2-1 TRBV6-5 many TGTGCCAGCAGTCCGGGACAGGGAAGAGGCAATGAGCAGTTCTTC CASSPGQGRGNEQFF
NA 17 TRBJ1-2 TRBV16 many TGTGCCAGCAGCGCTTCAGGGGTCGTTAGAAAGACCTATGGCTACACCTTC CASSASGVVRKTYGYTF
NA 11 TRBJ1-3 TRBV6-5 many TGTGCCAGCAGTTACAAAGGCAGTAATTATTTT CASSYKGSNYF
NA 17 TRBJ1-2 TRBV3-1 many TGTGCCAGCAGCCGTAGCCCGAAGGACGGAATATTCTATGGCTACACCTTC CASSRSPKDGIFYGYTF
NA 17 TRBJ1-2 TRBV3-1 many TGTGCCAGCAGCGCTCTACTCACCCTTCGAAAGACCTATGGCTACACCTTC CASSALLTLRKTYGYTF
TRBD1 15 TRBJ1-1 TRBV7-3 many TGTGCCAGCAGCTCCGACAGGGGTATGAACACTGAAGCTTTCTTT CASSSDRGMNTEAFF
NA 13 TRBJ1-1 TRBV28 many TGTGCCAGCAGTTTATTGGTGGACACTGAAGCTTTCTTT CASSLLVDTEAFF
NA 17 TRBJ1-2 TRBV6-2/TRBV6-3 NA TGTGCCAGCAGTGAGAGCCCCTGCATCGGAAAGACCTATGGCTACACCTTC CASSESPCIGKTYGYTF
TRBD1 15 TRBJ2-3 TRBV28 many TGTGCCAGCAGCCCGACAGGGGTTAAGACAGATACGCAGTATTTT CASSPTGVKTDTQYF
TRBD1 13 TRBJ2-5 TRBV19 many TGTGCCAGTAGTATACAGGGGGCAGAGACCCAGTACTTC CASSIQGAETQYF
NA 17 TRBJ1-2 TRBV6-4 many TGTGCCAGCAGTTGGTGTAACTCACACGGAAAGACCTATGGCTACACCTTC CASSWCNSHGKTYGYTF
NA 14 TRBJ1-3 TRBV28 many TGTGCCAGCAATTTTGGGTTCTTCTCAAACACCATATATTTT CASNFGFFSNTIYF
NA 17 TRBJ1-2 TRBV15 many TGTGCCACCAGCAGAGATAGGGGGGAATGGGGAAACTATGGCTACACCTTC CATSRDRGEWGNYGYTF
NA 13 TRBJ2-1 TRBV5-6 many TGTGCCAGCAGACTAGTCGGGTACAATGAGCAGTTCTTC CASRLVGYNEQFF
NA 13 TRBJ1-1 TRBV13 many TGTGCCAGCAGCTTGGACGGAGAGGCTGAAGCTTTCTTT CASSLDGEAEAFF
NA 15 TRBJ1-1 TRBV7-9 many TGTGCCAGCAGCTTAGAGAGAGTTTGGGAGACTGAAGCTTTCTTT CASSLERVWETEAFF
NA 14 TRBJ1-5 TRBV10-2 many TGCGCCAGCAGTGAGTCGATGTTCCGAGAGCCCCAGCATTTT CASSESMFREPQHF
NA 17 TRBJ1-2 TRBV6-2/TRBV6-3 many TGTGCCAGCAGTCATCATAACTGCATCGGAAAGACCTATGGCTACACCTTC CASSHHNCIGKTYGYTF
NA 17 TRBJ1-2 TRBV6-1 many TGTGCCAGCAGTAGGCATAGCTCTATGCGAAAGACCTATGGCTACACCTTC CASSRHSSMRKTYGYTF
TRBD1 14 TRBJ1-2 TRBV3-1 many TGTGCCAGCAGCCGCCCAGGGGGCAACTATGGCTACACCTTC CASSRPGGNYGYTF
NA 13 TRBJ2-1 TRBV2 many TGTGCCAGCAGCGACCGGGACTACAATGAGCAGTTCTTC CASSDRDYNEQFF
NA 10 TRBJ2-3 TRBV20-1 few TGCAGTGCGGGGTGGGATACGCAGTATTTT CSAGWDTQYF
NA 16 TRBJ1-2 TRBV14 many TGTGCCAGCAGCTCAGGGGTCGCACGGGAGGTCTATGGCTACACCTTC CASSSGVAREVYGYTF
TRBD2 16 TRBJ2-3 TRBV27 NA TGTGCCAGCAGTTTACGTGGACTAGCGGACACAGATACGCAGTATTTT CASSLRGLADTDTQYF
NA 17 TRBJ1-2 TRBV10-2 many TGCGCCAGCAGTGCAGTGTACACTTCTAGAAAGACCTATGGCTACACCTTC CASSAVYTSRKTYGYTF
TRBD1 14 TRBJ1-1 TRBV18 many TGTGCCAGCTCACCGCGACAGGGGCGAACTGAAGCTTTCTTT CASSPRQGRTEAFF
NA 14 TRBJ2-7 TRBV5-1 many TGCGCCAGCGCTAAACTAGAAAGCTCCTACGAGCAGTACTTC CASAKLESSYEQYF
NA 14 TRBJ2-1 TRBV4-3 few TGCGCCAGCAGCCAAGAAGCCCGGGGTCATGAGCAGTTCTTC CASSQEARGHEQFF
NA 14 TRBJ1-1 TRBV6-2/TRBV6-3 many TGTGCCAGCAGTTACCCACAGGGAATCACTGAAGCTTTCTTT CASSYPQGITEAFF
NA 14 TRBJ2-5 TRBV11-2 many TGTGCCAGCAGCTTCAGCGGAATTAAAGAGACCCAGTACTTC CASSFSGIKETQYF
TRBD1 14 TRBJ1-2 TRBV6-2/TRBV6-3 many TGTGCCAGCAGTTTGGACAGGATCTCCTATGGCTACACCTTC CASSLDRISYGYTF
NA 14 TRBJ2-3 TRBV30 few TGTGCCTGGGGAAGGGGGGGGCAGTCCGATACGCAGTATTTT CAWGRGGQSDTQYF
NA 14 TRBJ2-5 TRBV6-5 few TGTGCCGGCAGTTACTCCGGGGAGCGAGAGACCCAGTACTTC CAGSYSGERETQYF
NA 13 TRBJ2-5 TRBV21-1 few TGTGCCAGTACGGGACAGGGGCAAGAGACCCAGTACTTC CASTGQGQETQYF
NA 16 TRBJ1-2 TRBV5-5 many TGTGCCAGCCGGCGTAGTGTCTCGCGAAAGACCTATGGCTACACCTTC CASRRSVSRKTYGYTF
TRBD1 13 TRBJ1-1 TRBV30 many TGTGCCTGGCAGGGACAGTCGAACACTGAAGCTTTCTTT CAWQGQSNTEAFF
NA 14 TRBJ2-2 TRBV30 many TGTGCCTGGAGTCCGGGCTCGAACACCGGGGAGCTGTTTTTT CAWSPGSNTGELFF
NA 15 TRBJ2-5 TRBV5-4 few TGTGCCAGCAGCTTGGGGTCTACCTGGTCGAAGACCCAGTACTTC CASSLGSTWSKTQYF
TRBD1 15 TRBJ1-6 TRBV7-3 many TGTGCCAGCAGCTTAGACGGGACAGGGGTGACACCCCTCCACTTT CASSLDGTGVTPLHF
TRBD1 15 TRBJ2-1 TRBV2 NA TGTGCCAGCAGTGTAGGGGACAGGGCAATCGATGAGCAGTTCTTC CASSVGDRAIDEQFF
NA 14 TRBJ1-2 TRBV4-2 many TGTGCCAGCAGCCAGATAGGGCGGAACTATGGCTACACCTTC CASSQIGRNYGYTF
TRBD2 16 TRBJ2-3 TRBV13 many TGTGCCAGCAGCCCAAGGCCGGGGGGTACGGCAGATACGCAGTATTTT CASSPRPGGTADTQYF
NA 15 TRBJ1-2 TRBV9 many TGTGCCAGCAGCGCCACCGGGACGGCGGGCTATGGCTACACCTTC CASSATGTAGYGYTF
TRBD2 16 TRBJ2-3 TRBV13 many TGTGCCAGCAGCCCAAATGCCGGACTAGCGCCAGATACGCAGTATTTT CASSPNAGLAPDTQYF
NA 18 TRBJ2-2 TRBV3-1 many TGTGCCAGCAGCGAGTGGTCTCCCATTTCAGGCTTGACCGGGGAGCTGTTTTTT CASSEWSPISGLTGELFF
TRBD2 20 TRBJ2-1 TRBV7-9 NA TGTGCCAGCAGCTTTAATAGCCATCTACCGGGACTAGCGGGAGCGGGTGAGCAGTTCTTC CASSFNSHLPGLAGAGEQFF